The clone carrying this T cell receptor beta chain was detected a few times. Per germline, CDR1 DFQATT and CDR2 SNEGSKA (reference sequence). V gave up 4 bases and J gave up 8 bases; unmatched junction bases: 3. The CDR3 extends over 12 amino acids. During its preparation, the TCRbeta library received unique molecular identifiers. TCRdb re-derived calls from the PCR reads in MiXCR, one entry per CDR3 protein. The sample records hundreds of thousands of distinct CDR3 sequences, around 12% being singletons. The source of the sample is a study of T-cell reconstitution after alpha-beta-depleted transplantation in children.

This specimen was PBMCs from the stem cell graft donor, taken from the stem cell graft. The receptor's source is a human donor who donated a stem cell graft to a child with combined immunodeficiency. The rearrangement joins TRBV20-1 to TRBJ2-1; 9 positions agree with TRBD2. CDR3 residues: CSATSGNYEQFF. The CDR3 DNA sequence: TGCAGTGCTACTAGCGGGAACTATGAGCAGTTCTTC.